The entry below describes one T cell receptor (beta chain). Antigen unknown. The CDR3 covers 16 residues. V was clipped by 0 bases and J by 4 bases; unmatched bases: 7. The germline gives CDR1 SGDLS, CDR2 YYNGEE. The entry originates in a study of siplizumab effects on memory and regulatory T cells. Study conclusions and caveats: Naive T cells were seen as more diverse than memory cells and as major alloresponse contributors. In controls, roughly 27% of mappable alloreactive CD4+ clones were Treg-derived on average, versus approximately 70% with siplizumab. Proliferating CD4+ or CD8+ clones, roughly 75-95% of them, lacked an assignable naive or memory phenotype.

Assays captured roughly 110,000 TCR templates per sample. This table comes from immunoSEQ multiplex PCR, and its TCRdb copy is limited to in-frame clones, with some not included. Counted here are some 90,000 clones, 85% to 90% occurring once; the ten biggest clones make up around 15%. The chain uses TRBV9 and TRBJ2-3; 8 positions agree with TRBD2. The sample was CD4+ T cells sorted from blood. The sequence came from a human donor in good health. The CDR3 DNA follows: TGTGCCAGCAGCGTAGGTCTAGCGGGTACTGCAGATACGCAGTATTTT. This gives the protein CASSVGLAGTADTQYF.